This T cell receptor (beta chain) is drawn from a study of OX40 agonist ivuxolimab in advanced cancers. To note about this clone: Antigen unknown.

Generated by immunoSEQ multiplex PCR, the TCRdb table keeps only in-frame clones and is missing some. Here the sample spans about 68,000 clones, 91% being singletons. Individuals having autoimmune disease history or systemic immunosuppression were not enrolled. The study, taken as a whole, reports: Clonal expansion from baseline to week 6 occurred in both CD4+ and CD8+ T cells. CD8+ T cells showed, on average, more clonal expansion than CD4+ cells. Specificity for antigen went undetermined in the expanded peripheral T cells.

The CDR3 spans 16 residues. V lost 3 bases to trimming and J lost 0 bases, with 16 bases between them. Germline CDR1 and CDR2: SGHNT and YYREEE (reference sequence). The gene calls are TRBV5-4 and TRBJ2-7; D remains ambiguous. This sample comprised CD4+ or CD8+ T cells sorted from blood, obtained in a trial of the OX40 agonist ivuxolimab. The receptor was isolated from an adult with an advanced solid tumor such as melanoma, head and neck, liver or kidney cancer. This CDR3 reads CASSSDLTMSSYEQYF. CDR3 sequence (DNA): TGTGCCAGCAGCTCCGACCTAACTATGAGCTCCTACGAGCAGTACTTC.